Listed here are 22 T cell receptor beta chains from one sample, sequenced in a study of blood T cell repertoires in COVID-19. Sequencing used immunoSEQ multiplex PCR; TCRdb keeps in-frame clones, though not all of them. Altogether tens of thousands of clones are present, about nine tenths being singletons, with the ten largest covering around 1.3%. Sample: peripheral blood. These receptors were collected from a man aged 55 to 70 with acute or convalescent COVID-19.

This rearrangement joins TRBV7-9 to TRBJ2-7, with TRBD2 identical over 8 bases. The CDR3 extends over 15 amino acids. CDR1 SEHNR and CDR2 FQNEAQ come from the germline V gene (reference sequence). Trimming at V came to 0 bases and at J to 4 bases, leaving 5 bases not matched to a gene. The CDR3 DNA is TGTGCCAGCAGCTTAGCGCTCGGGGGGGCGTACGAGCAGTACTTC. Amino acids: CASSLALGGAYEQYF.

The rearrangement links TRBV11-2 to TRBJ1-6; 10 bases map to TRBD1. The CDR3 is 16 residues long. V dropped 0 bases and J dropped 10; count of bases not matched to a gene: 6. CDR1 SGHAT and CDR2 FQNNGV come from the germline V gene. The CDR3 protein is CASSLEGDRGDSPLHF. The CDR3 DNA reads as TGTGCCAGCAGCTTAGAGGGGGACAGGGGAGACTCACCCCTCCACTTT.

The chain uses TRBV9 and TRBJ1-3; a weak D match, TRBD1 (5 bases). The CDR3 is made up of 17 amino acids. The V gene lost 4 bases and the J gene lost 4 bases, with 21 bases spanning the gap. Germline assignment: CDR1 SGDLS and CDR2 YYNGEE. The CDR3 coding sequence is TGTGCCAGCAGCTCCGGCGGGACGTCCATGGGAGGAAACACCATATATTTT. The encoded protein is CASSSGGTSMGGNTIYF.

The chain carries TRBV25-1 and TRBJ1-2; TRBD1 matches at 7 bases. Germline V gene lookup returns CDR1 MGHDK and CDR2 SYGVNS. The trim removed 3 bases at V and 0 bases at J, leaving 7 bases unmatched. The CDR3 extends over 16 amino acids. CDR3 in DNA: TGTGCCAGCAGTGAGACAGGGAGCCGAGCTAACTATGGCTACACCTTC. Translated, it gives CASSETGSRANYGYTF.

This chain uses TRBV15 with TRBJ2-7, with D perhaps matching TRBD2 (6 bases). V lost 8 bases and J 2 bases, leaving 16 bases between the germline ends. In germline, CDR1 is LNHNV, CDR2 YYDKDF (reference sequence). The CDR3 loop spans 14 amino acids. The CDR3 bases are TGTGCCACCGGTGGGCGGGGCAGAACCTACGAGCAGTACTTC. Translating gives CATGGRGRTYEQYF.

This sequence joins TRBV7-2 and TRBJ2-7; D is perhaps TRBD2 (7 bases). This CDR3 contains 16 residues. Germline CDR1 SGHTA, CDR2 FQGNSA. V was clipped by 5 bases and J by 0 bases, with 17 bases between them. Here the CDR3 DNA reads TGTGCCAGCAGCCGGGCGGGGGCCAGCAGCTCCTACGAGCAGTACTTC. Translation: CASSRAGASSSYEQYF.

This rearrangement joins TRBV6-5 to TRBJ2-2, with D possibly matching TRBD2 (5 bases). Germline assignment: CDR1 MNHEY and CDR2 SVGAGI. Trimming took off 8 bases at V and 8 bases at J, with 9 bases between the two ends. This CDR3 spans 11 amino acids. This chain's CDR3 is CASAQRGELFF. CDR3 sequence (DNA): TGTGCCAGCGCACAGCGGGGGGAGCTGTTTTTT.

V and J are TRBV7-9 and TRBJ1-2; D call uncertain. The CDR3 covers 12 residues. V lost 5 bases and J lost 0, with 4 bases in between. The V gene's germline CDR1 is SEHNR and CDR2 FQNEAQ (reference sequence). CDR3 DNA sequence: TGTGCCAGCAGCCCTTCTAACTATGGCTACACCTTC. Its translation: CASSPSNYGYTF.

V and J are TRBV7-9 and TRBJ2-7, with 10 bases aligning to TRBD2. The CDR3 spans 15 residues. V shed 3 bases and J 1 base; nucleotides not matched to a gene: 3. Germline V CDR1 and CDR2: SEHNR, FQNEAQ (reference sequence). The CDR3 loop is CASSFAAGGSYEQYF. As DNA, the CDR3 is TGTGCCAGCAGCTTTGCAGCGGGGGGGTCCTACGAGCAGTACTTC.

The J gene is TRBJ1-2, the V gene TRBV3-1 (or the pseudogene TRBV3-2); 8 bases are a match to TRBD1. After removal of 0 bases from V and 4 bases from J, the junction contained 4 bases not matched to a gene. The germline gives CDR1 LGHDT, CDR2 YNNKEL (reference sequence). The CDR3 is 15 amino acids. The CDR3, as DNA: TGTGCCAGCAGCCAAGATCAACAGGGGGGCTATGGCTACACCTTC. This codes for CASSQDQQGGYGYTF.

The rearrangement links TRBV6-5 to TRBJ1-4; weak D call: TRBD1 (6 bases). Germline values: CDR1 MNHEY, CDR2 SVGAGI. The CDR3 spans 15 residues. Trimming stripped 2 bases from V and 8 bases from J, with 15 bases between. The CDR3 spells CASSYRQGIREKLFF. In DNA, the CDR3 is TGTGCCAGCAGTTACAGGCAGGGGATAAGGGAAAAACTGTTTTTT.

This chain links TRBV27 with TRBJ1-2, with TRBD1 identical over 9 bases. Looked up from germline, CDR1 is MNHEY and CDR2 is SMNVEV (reference sequence). CDR3 length equals 15 residues. With V trimmed by 5 bases and J by 3 bases, 7 bases remained unmatched. The chain's CDR3 is CASSRKQGAHYGYTF. In nucleotides, the CDR3 is TGTGCCAGCAGTCGGAAACAGGGGGCGCACTATGGCTACACCTTC.

The chain has TRBV19 and TRBJ2-3; TRBD1 aligns across 10 bases. Germline V CDR1 and CDR2: LNHDA, SQIVND (reference sequence). The V gene end was trimmed by 5 bases and the J gene end by 6 bases; junction bases not matched to a gene: 5. This CDR3 contains 14 residues. The CDR3 coding sequence is TGTGCCAGTAGTCCGGGACAGGGGACGGATACGCAGTATTTT. Encoded protein: CASSPGQGTDTQYF. Combining the CDR3 with reference TRBV19 and TRBJ2-3 gives the whole variable domain DGGITQSPKYLFRKEGQNVTLSCEQNLNHDAMYWYRQDPGQGLRLIYYSQIVNDFQKGDIAEGYSVSREKKESFPLTVTSAQKNPTAFYLCASSPGQGTDTQYFGPGTRLTVL.

The rearrangement uses TRBV30 and TRBJ1-1; 7 bases agree with TRBD1. The junction had 6 bases not matched to a gene; V was cut back by 0 bases and J by 5 bases. In germline, CDR1 is GTSNPN, CDR2 SVGIG (reference sequence). The CDR3 consists of 14 residues. The CDR3 DNA follows: TGTGCCTGGAGTGTGAAAGGGGGCTGGACTGAAGCTTTCTTT. Amino acid sequence: CAWSVKGGWTEAFF.

J is TRBJ1-2 and V is TRBV6-1; 8 bases map to TRBD1. CDR1 is MNHNS and CDR2 is SASEGT in the germline V gene. The ends lost 1 base at V and 8 bases at J; junction bases unmatched: 9. This CDR3 comprises 15 residues. The DNA of the CDR3 is TGTGCCAGCAGTGAAGGAGGAATACAGGGGGGCGGCTACACCTTC. Translation: CASSEGGIQGGGYTF.

The gene calls are TRBV5-4 and TRBJ1-2, with 8 bases lining up with TRBD1. Germline CDR1 is SGHNT and CDR2 is YYREEE (reference sequence). The length of the CDR3 is 16 residues. Unmatched junction bases numbered 13, after V lost 6 bases and J lost 3 bases. The CDR3 here is CASTPGGTGPDYGYTF. In DNA form, the CDR3 reads TGTGCCAGCACCCCAGGCGGGACAGGACCCGACTATGGCTACACCTTC.

The V gene is TRBV3-1 (or the pseudogene TRBV3-2), the J gene TRBJ1-5, with D possibly being TRBD1 (6 bases). The germline V gene encodes CDR1 LGHDT and CDR2 YNNKEL (reference sequence). The V gene lost 4 bases and the J gene lost 5 bases, with 15 bases spanning the gap. CDR3 length: 15 amino acids. The DNA for the CDR3 is TGTGCCAGCAGCCGGAACCAGGGGAAGGATCAGCCCCAGCATTTT. The encoded protein is CASSRNQGKDQPQHF.

The chain carries TRBV5-1 and TRBJ2-2; tentative D call: TRBD2 (7 bases). Germline assignment: CDR1 SGHRS and CDR2 YFSETQ. Trimming pared 4 bases from V and 7 bases from J, leaving 17 bases between. CDR3 length: 15 residues. DNA of the CDR3: TGCGCCAGCAGCCTGGAGGGGGGGCCTGTCGGGGAGCTGTTTTTT. Translation gives CASSLEGGPVGELFF.

This clone was seen a few times. The chain employs TRBV2 and TRBJ1-2; maybe TRBD1 (5 bases). CDR1 is SNHLY, CDR2 FYNNEI, per germline. V was shortened by 5 bases and J by 3 bases, with 10 bases between the two germline ends. The CDR3 covers 13 residues. The CDR3 spells CASSYGRDYGYTF. The CDR3 DNA reads as TGTGCCAGCAGTTACGGCAGGGACTATGGCTACACCTTC.

The chain uses TRBV5-4 and TRBJ1-2, with 7 bases lining up with TRBD1. Losses at the gene ends were 4 bases for V and 6 bases for J; bases not matched to a gene: 12. This CDR3 has 15 amino acids. In germline, CDR1 is SGHNT, CDR2 YYREEE (reference sequence). CDR3 residues: CASSGQTGFFDGYTF. The CDR3 region has the DNA TGTGCCAGCAGCGGGCAGACAGGGTTCTTTGATGGCTACACCTTC.

The V gene is TRBV7-9, the J gene TRBJ1-2; 7 nucleotides align to TRBD1. This CDR3 has 15 residues. Germline V lookup: CDR1 SEHNR, CDR2 FQNEAQ (reference sequence). The V gene end was trimmed by 7 bases and the J gene end by 7 bases; junction bases not matched to a gene: 15. CDR3 region: CASINRDRDGGGYTF. The CDR3 DNA is TGTGCCAGCATCAACCGGGACAGAGATGGAGGTGGCTACACCTTC.

The V gene is TRBV5-4, the J gene TRBJ1-5; D is uncertain. Per germline, CDR1 SGHNT and CDR2 YYREEE (reference sequence). With 4 bases removed from V and 5 bases from J, the gap between germline ends came to 13 bases. CDR3 length: 14 residues. The CDR3 loop is CASSMGGGDQPQHF. CDR3 nucleotides: TGTGCCAGCAGCATGGGAGGCGGGGATCAGCCCCAGCATTTT.